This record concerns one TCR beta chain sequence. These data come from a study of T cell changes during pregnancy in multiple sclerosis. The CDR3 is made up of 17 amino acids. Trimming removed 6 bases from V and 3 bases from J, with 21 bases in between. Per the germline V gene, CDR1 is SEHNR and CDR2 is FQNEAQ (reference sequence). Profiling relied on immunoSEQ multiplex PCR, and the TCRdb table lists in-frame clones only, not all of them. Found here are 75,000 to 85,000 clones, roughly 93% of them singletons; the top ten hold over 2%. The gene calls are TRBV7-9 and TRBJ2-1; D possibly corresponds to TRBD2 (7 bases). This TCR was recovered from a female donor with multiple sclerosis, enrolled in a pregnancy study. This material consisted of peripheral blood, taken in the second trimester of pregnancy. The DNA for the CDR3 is TGTGCCAGCAGTGAGGCGATGGGGGGGCCCCTCTACAATGAGCAGTTCTTC. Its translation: CASSEAMGGPLYNEQFF.